Listed below are T cell receptor beta chains from one sample, sequenced in a study of blood T cells in healthy people across ages. Each CDR3 protein gets one entry after TCRdb re-called the 5' RACE reads with MiXCR. The sample has 790,000 or so distinct CDR3 sequences; more than 35% are singletons. Sequencing input: blood. The source of these receptors is an elderly man in good health. Each CDR3 is given with its conserved first and last residue. D genes are given only for firm matches. Expanded clones get a size class; other rows say once, few or many, or leave the size out.

V: TRBV20-1; size: NA; J: TRBJ2-5; D: NA; CDR3: CSARWETQYF; DNA: TGCAGTGCTAGGTGGGAGACCCAGTACTTC
V: TRBV7-9; size: NA; J: TRBJ2-2; D: NA; CDR3: CASIRTGAGELFF; DNA: TGTGCCAGCATCCGCACGGGGGCCGGGGAGCTGTTTTTT
V: TRBV20-1; size: NA; J: TRBJ1-4; D: NA; CDR3: CSAWTDEKLFF; DNA: TGCAGTGCTTGGACAGATGAAAAACTGTTTTTT
V: TRBV30; size: NA; J: TRBJ2-7; D: NA; CDR3: CAWSLGQGTREQYF; DNA: TGTGCCTGGAGTTTAGGACAGGGGACTAGGGAGCAGTACTTC
V: TRBV28; size: NA; J: TRBJ2-7; D: NA; CDR3: CASSPSRSYEQYF; DNA: TGTGCCAGCAGTCCCTCTCGCTCCTACGAGCAGTACTTC
V: TRBV20-1; size: NA; J: TRBJ2-7; D: TRBD2; CDR3: CSARDSRVTSGIYYEQYF; DNA: TGCAGTGCTAGAGATAGTAGGGTGACTAGCGGGATCTACTACGAGCAGTACTTC
V: TRBV3-1; size: NA; J: TRBJ2-1; D: TRBD2; CDR3: CASSQDRRTSGINEQFF; DNA: TGTGCCAGCAGCCAAGATAGGCGGACTAGCGGGATCAATGAGCAGTTCTTC
V: TRBV20-1; size: NA; J: TRBJ2-7; D: TRBD2; CDR3: CSASPLLAGLGEQYF; DNA: TGCAGTGCTAGCCCTCTCCTAGCGGGACTTGGAGAGCAGTACTTC
V: TRBV3-1; size: NA; J: TRBJ2-7; D: TRBD1; CDR3: CASSQVGQGSYEQYF; DNA: TGTGCCAGCAGCCAAGTAGGACAGGGTTCCTACGAGCAGTACTTC
V: TRBV20-1; size: NA; J: TRBJ2-5; D: TRBD1; CDR3: CSATTGGQETQYF; DNA: TGCAGTGCTACCACAGGGGGCCAAGAGACCCAGTACTTC
V: TRBV28; size: few; J: TRBJ2-3; D: NA; CDR3: CASSLSAEADTQYF; DNA: TGTGCCAGCAGTTTATCGGCCGAGGCAGATACGCAGTATTTT
V: TRBV10-3; size: once; J: TRBJ1-2; D: NA; CDR3: CAISDPLGLGYTF; DNA: TGTGCCATCAGTGACCCCCTCGGGCTCGGCTACACCTTC
V: TRBV4-3; size: NA; J: TRBJ2-1; D: NA; CDR3: CASSQDPGLDYNEQFF; DNA: TGCGCCAGCAGCCAAGATCCGGGACTCGACTACAATGAGCAGTTCTTC
V: TRBV29-1; size: NA; J: TRBJ2-5; D: TRBD1; CDR3: CGVEPGGEETQYF; DNA: TGCGGCGTTGAGCCAGGGGGCGAAGAGACCCAGTACTTC
V: TRBV5-1; size: NA; J: TRBJ1-2; D: NA; CDR3: CASSPGERVYGYTF; DNA: TGCGCCAGCAGCCCGGGGGAACGGGTCTATGGCTACACCTTC
V: TRBV6-2/TRBV6-3; size: NA; J: TRBJ2-3; D: NA; CDR3: CASSRDGIIDTQYF; DNA: TGTGCCAGCAGCCGGGACGGGATCATAGATACGCAGTATTTT
V: TRBV7-9; size: NA; J: TRBJ2-5; D: NA; CDR3: CASSPEGVKTQYF; DNA: TGTGCCAGCAGTCCTGAGGGAGTAAAGACCCAGTACTTC
V: TRBV27; size: few; J: TRBJ2-7; D: TRBD2; CDR3: CASSRDGAAGDEQYF; DNA: TGTGCCAGCAGTCGGGACGGAGCAGCGGGGGACGAGCAGTACTTC
V: TRBV11-3; size: NA; J: TRBJ2-5; D: TRBD2; CDR3: CASSLINLAGAAETQYF; DNA: TGTGCCAGCAGCTTAATTAACCTAGCGGGAGCGGCAGAGACCCAGTACTTC
V: TRBV2; size: NA; J: TRBJ1-4; D: NA; CDR3: CASSDKAGSGEKLFF; DNA: TGTGCCAGCAGTGACAAGGCAGGGTCCGGAGAAAAACTGTTTTTT
V: TRBV12-3/TRBV12-4; size: NA; J: TRBJ2-7; D: TRBD1; CDR3: CASSLSHRGYEQYF; DNA: TGTGCCAGCAGTTTATCCCACAGGGGCTACGAGCAGTACTTC
V: TRBV7-3; size: NA; J: TRBJ2-6; D: NA; CDR3: CASSLVEAGANVLTF; DNA: TGTGCCAGCAGCTTGGTGGAGGCTGGGGCCAACGTCCTGACTTTC
V: TRBV15; size: NA; J: TRBJ2-5; D: NA; CDR3: CATSSDGGFQETQYF; DNA: TGTGCCACCAGCTCCGACGGCGGATTCCAAGAGACCCAGTACTTC
V: TRBV12-3/TRBV12-4; size: NA; J: TRBJ2-5; D: NA; CDR3: CASSYSVPGTNEQYF; DNA: TGTGCCAGCAGTTATAGTGTCCCGGGGACCAATGAGCAGTACTTC
V: TRBV5-1; size: NA; J: TRBJ2-1; D: TRBD2; CDR3: CASSLVLAGPRAGEQFF; DNA: TGCGCCAGCAGCTTGGTGTTAGCGGGGCCCAGGGCGGGTGAGCAGTTCTTC
V: TRBV28; size: NA; J: TRBJ2-7; D: NA; CDR3: CASREVSSYEQYF; DNA: TGTGCCAGCAGGGAAGTGAGCTCCTACGAGCAGTACTTC
V: TRBV3-1; size: few; J: TRBJ2-5; D: TRBD1; CDR3: CASSQIGSVTGYQETQYF; DNA: TGTGCCAGCAGCCAGATTGGCTCGGTGACAGGGTACCAAGAGACCCAGTACTTC
V: TRBV20-1; size: NA; J: TRBJ2-1; D: TRBD2; CDR3: CSAFGRYNEQFF; DNA: TGCAGTGCTTTCGGGAGGTACAATGAGCAGTTCTTC
V: TRBV20-1; size: NA; J: TRBJ2-1; D: TRBD2; CDR3: CSVGTSGYSYNEQFF; DNA: TGCAGTGTTGGGACTAGCGGGTACTCCTACAATGAGCAGTTCTTC
V: TRBV5-1; size: NA; J: TRBJ2-5; D: NA; CDR3: CASREGQEIQYF; DNA: TGCGCCAGCAGGGAGGGACAAGAGATCCAGTACTTC
V: TRBV5-1; size: NA; J: TRBJ2-3; D: NA; CDR3: CASSEIMSGVDTQYF; DNA: TGCGCCAGCAGCGAAATTATGTCAGGGGTTGATACGCAGTATTTT
V: TRBV7-9; size: NA; J: TRBJ1-2; D: TRBD1; CDR3: CASSLMSGSIQGRSYGYTF; DNA: TGTGCCAGCAGCCTTATGTCGGGGTCCATACAGGGGCGATCTTATGGCTACACCTTC
V: TRBV20-1; size: NA; J: TRBJ2-5; D: TRBD2; CDR3: CSASREGQGNEQYF; DNA: TGCAGTGCTAGTCGGGAGGGCCAGGGCAATGAGCAGTACTTC
V: TRBV6-5; size: NA; J: TRBJ2-3; D: TRBD1; CDR3: CASRTDRLLTDTQYF; DNA: TGTGCCAGCAGGACGGACAGGCTACTCACAGATACGCAGTATTTT
V: TRBV2; size: few; J: TRBJ1-5; D: NA; CDR3: CASSASGDQPQHF; DNA: TGTGCCAGCAGTGCATCAGGGGATCAGCCCCAGCATTTT
V: TRBV11-1; size: NA; J: TRBJ2-1; D: NA; CDR3: CASSLAVYEQFF; DNA: TGTGCCAGCAGCTTAGCGGTCTATGAGCAGTTCTTC
V: TRBV11-1; size: NA; J: TRBJ1-1; D: NA; CDR3: CASSPKVEAFF; DNA: TGTGCCAGCAGCCCGAAGGTTGAAGCTTTCTTT
V: TRBV6-6; size: NA; J: TRBJ1-2; D: NA; CDR3: CASSDSPNYGYTF; DNA: TGTGCCAGCAGTGACTCGCCTAACTATGGCTACACCTTC
V: TRBV29-1; size: few; J: TRBJ1-1; D: TRBD1; CDR3: CSVDYRGDEAFF; DNA: TGCAGCGTTGATTACAGGGGCGATGAAGCTTTCTTT
V: TRBV5-1; size: few; J: TRBJ2-5; D: TRBD2; CDR3: CASSQSLAAAIQETQYF; DNA: TGCGCCAGCAGCCAAAGCCTAGCGGCAGCCATCCAAGAGACCCAGTACTTC
V: TRBV25-1; size: NA; J: TRBJ2-7; D: TRBD1; CDR3: CASSGLGTGWDEQYF; DNA: TGTGCCAGCAGTGGGCTGGGGACAGGGTGGGACGAGCAGTACTTC
V: TRBV4-1; size: NA; J: TRBJ2-7; D: NA; CDR3: CASSQEWDIPRWEQYF; DNA: TGCGCCAGCAGCCAAGAGTGGGACATTCCCCGCTGGGAGCAGTACTTC
V: TRBV5-1; size: NA; J: TRBJ2-5; D: NA; CDR3: CASSTMQGGETQYF; DNA: TGCGCCAGCAGCACTATGCAGGGGGGAGAGACCCAGTACTTC
V: TRBV4-2; size: NA; J: TRBJ2-5; D: NA; CDR3: CASSPRTTGDETQYF; DNA: TGTGCCAGCAGCCCAAGGACAACCGGGGACGAGACCCAGTACTTC
V: TRBV7-8; size: NA; J: TRBJ2-1; D: TRBD2; CDR3: CAGSLTSQLASPSNEQFF; DNA: TGTGCCGGCAGCTTAACCTCCCAACTAGCGTCCCCCTCAAATGAGCAGTTCTTC
V: TRBV5-1; size: NA; J: TRBJ2-7; D: NA; CDR3: CASSWTGSSYEQYF; DNA: TGCGCCAGCAGCTGGACTGGATCCTCCTACGAGCAGTACTTC
V: TRBV20-1; size: NA; J: TRBJ2-1; D: NA; CDR3: CSATALRNSYNEQFF; DNA: TGCAGTGCTACGGCGCTCAGGAACTCCTACAATGAGCAGTTCTTC
V: TRBV5-1; size: many; J: TRBJ2-7; D: TRBD1; CDR3: CASSQDRGLYEQYF; DNA: TGCGCCAGCAGCCAGGACAGGGGGCTCTACGAGCAGTACTTC
V: TRBV20-1; size: NA; J: TRBJ2-5; D: NA; CDR3: CSARRQDQYF; DNA: TGCAGTGCTAGAAGGCAGGATCAGTACTTC
V: TRBV28; size: NA; J: TRBJ2-5; D: TRBD2; CDR3: CASSRTSGMPNEQYF; DNA: TGTGCCAGCAGCCGGACTAGCGGGATGCCAAATGAGCAGTACTTC
V: TRBV7-9; size: once; J: TRBJ2-5; D: NA; CDR3: CASSSSTLVPETQYF; DNA: TGTGCCAGCAGCTCCTCCACACTAGTTCCAGAGACCCAGTACTTC
V: TRBV6-1; size: NA; J: TRBJ2-4; D: TRBD2; CDR3: CASLKGLAGARGIQYF; DNA: TGTGCCAGCTTAAAAGGACTAGCGGGAGCCCGAGGCATTCAGTACTTC